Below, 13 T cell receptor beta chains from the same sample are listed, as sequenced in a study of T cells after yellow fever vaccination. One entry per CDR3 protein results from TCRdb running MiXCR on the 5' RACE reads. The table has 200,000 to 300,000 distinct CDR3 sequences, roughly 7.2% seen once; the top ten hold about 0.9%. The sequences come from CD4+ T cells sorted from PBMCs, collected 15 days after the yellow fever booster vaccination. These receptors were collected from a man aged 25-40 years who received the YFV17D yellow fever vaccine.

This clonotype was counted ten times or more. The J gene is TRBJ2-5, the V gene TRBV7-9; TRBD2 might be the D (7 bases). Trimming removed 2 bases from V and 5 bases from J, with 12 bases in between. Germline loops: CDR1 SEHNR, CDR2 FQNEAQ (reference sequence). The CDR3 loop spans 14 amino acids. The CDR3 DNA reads TGTGCCAGCAGCTTACCGGAGGGGGGGGAGACCCAGTACTTC. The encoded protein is CASSLPEGGETQYF.

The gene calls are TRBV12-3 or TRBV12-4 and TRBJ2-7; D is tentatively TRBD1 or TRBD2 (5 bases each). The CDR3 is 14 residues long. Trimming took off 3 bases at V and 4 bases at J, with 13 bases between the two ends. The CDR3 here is CASSLRGSVYEQYF. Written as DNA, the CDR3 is TGTGCCAGCAGTTTGAGGGGTTCCGTATACGAGCAGTACTTC.

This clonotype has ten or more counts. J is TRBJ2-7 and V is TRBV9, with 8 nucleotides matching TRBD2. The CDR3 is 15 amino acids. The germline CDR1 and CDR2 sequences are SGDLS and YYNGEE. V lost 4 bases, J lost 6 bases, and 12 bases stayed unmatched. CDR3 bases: TGTGCCAGCAGCCCCCGGGAGGGGGAAATCGTCGAGCAGTACTTC. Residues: CASSPREGEIVEQYF. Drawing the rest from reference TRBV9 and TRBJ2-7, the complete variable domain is DSGVTQTPKHLITATGQRVTLRCSPRSGDLSVYWYQQSLDQGLQFLIQYYNGEERAKGNILERFSAQQFPDLHSELNLSSLELGDSALYFCASSPREGEIVEQYFGPGTRLTVT.

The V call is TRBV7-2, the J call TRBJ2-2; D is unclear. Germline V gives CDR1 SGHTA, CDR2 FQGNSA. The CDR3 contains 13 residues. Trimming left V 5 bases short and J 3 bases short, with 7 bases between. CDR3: CASSPMYTGELFF. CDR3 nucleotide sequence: TGTGCCAGCAGCCCCATGTACACCGGGGAGCTGTTTTTT.

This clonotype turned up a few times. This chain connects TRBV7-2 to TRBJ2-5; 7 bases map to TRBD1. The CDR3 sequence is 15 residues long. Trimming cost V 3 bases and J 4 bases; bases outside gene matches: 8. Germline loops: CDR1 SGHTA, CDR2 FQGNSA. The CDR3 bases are TGTGCCAGCAGCTTGGTCGTGGACAGGTCAGAGACCCAGTACTTC. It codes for CASSLVVDRSETQYF.

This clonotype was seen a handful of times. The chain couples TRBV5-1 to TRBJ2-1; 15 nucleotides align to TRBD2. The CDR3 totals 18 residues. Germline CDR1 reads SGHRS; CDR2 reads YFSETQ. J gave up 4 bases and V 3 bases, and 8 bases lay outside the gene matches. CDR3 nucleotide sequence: TGCGCCAGCAGCTCTGGACTAGCGGGAGGGGGGGCGTACAATGAGCAGTTCTTC. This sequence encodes CASSSGLAGGGAYNEQFF.

CDR3 region: CASSYGHANSGANVLTF. The CDR3, as DNA: TGTGCCAGCAGCTACGGACACGCCAACTCTGGGGCCAACGTCCTGACTTTC. The rearrangement joins TRBV5-6 to TRBJ2-6, with D tentatively TRBD1 (5 bases). CDR1 and CDR2 from the germline V gene are SGHDT and YYEEEE. The CDR3 sequence is 17 residues long. Trimming took 3 bases from V and 0 from J, leaving 13 bases between them.

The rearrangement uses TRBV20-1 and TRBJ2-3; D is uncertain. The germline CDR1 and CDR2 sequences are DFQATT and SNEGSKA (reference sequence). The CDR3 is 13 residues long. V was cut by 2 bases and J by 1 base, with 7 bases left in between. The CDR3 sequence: CSARSSGTDTQYF. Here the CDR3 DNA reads TGCAGTGCTAGATCCAGCGGCACAGATACGCAGTATTTT.

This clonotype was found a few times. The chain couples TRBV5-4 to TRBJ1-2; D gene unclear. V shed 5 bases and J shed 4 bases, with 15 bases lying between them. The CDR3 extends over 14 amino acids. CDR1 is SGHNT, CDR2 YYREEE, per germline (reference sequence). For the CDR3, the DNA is TGTGCCAGCAGGCCTGCGGAGAAGCTCTATGGCTACACCTTC. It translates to CASRPAEKLYGYTF.

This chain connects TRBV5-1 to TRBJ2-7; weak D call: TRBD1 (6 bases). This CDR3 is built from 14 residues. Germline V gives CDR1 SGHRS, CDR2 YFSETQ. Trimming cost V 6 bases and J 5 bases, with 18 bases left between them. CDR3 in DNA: TGCGCCAGCACCAAAGGTGCAGGGGATCACGAGCAGTACTTC. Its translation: CASTKGAGDHEQYF.

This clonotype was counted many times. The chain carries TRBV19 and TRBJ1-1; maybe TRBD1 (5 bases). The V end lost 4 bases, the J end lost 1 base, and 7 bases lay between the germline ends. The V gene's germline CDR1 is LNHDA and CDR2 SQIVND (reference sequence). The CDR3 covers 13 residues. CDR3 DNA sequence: TGTGCCAGTAGTACAACAGGGAACACTGAAGCTTTCTTT. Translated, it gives CASSTTGNTEAFF.

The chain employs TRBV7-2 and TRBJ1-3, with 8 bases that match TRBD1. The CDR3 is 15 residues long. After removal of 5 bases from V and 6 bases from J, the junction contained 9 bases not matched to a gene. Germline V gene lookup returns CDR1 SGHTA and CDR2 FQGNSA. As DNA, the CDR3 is TGTGCCAGCAGCGCAACAACAGGGGGGCCAAACACCATATATTTT. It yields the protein CASSATTGGPNTIYF. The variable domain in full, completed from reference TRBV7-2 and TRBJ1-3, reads GAGVSQSPSNKVTEKGKDVELRCDPISGHTALYWYRQSLGQGLEFLIYFQGNSAPDKSGLPSDRFSAERTGGSVSTLTIQRTQQEDSAVYLCASSATTGGPNTIYFGEGSWLTVV.

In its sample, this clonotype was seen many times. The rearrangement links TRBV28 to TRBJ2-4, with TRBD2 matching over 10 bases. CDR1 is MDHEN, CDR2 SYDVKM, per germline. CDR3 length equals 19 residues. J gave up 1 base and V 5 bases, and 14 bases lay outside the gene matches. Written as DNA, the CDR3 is TGTGCCAGCAGTCCCCCTGGGGTAGCGGGAGGAGGGGCCAAAAACATTCAGTACTTC. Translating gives CASSPPGVAGGGAKNIQYF.